This TCR beta chain was identified during a study of shared clonotypes between healthy human individuals. J gave up 2 bases and V 1 base, and 4 bases lay outside the gene matches. Germline V gene lookup returns CDR1 SGHNT and CDR2 YENEEA. CDR3 size: 16 residues. The repertoire was sequenced with immunoSEQ multiplex PCR; TCRdb's copy has only in-frame clones and lacks some. The repertoire holds a few million clones, with approximately 95% as singletons. The clonotype comes from a man aged 18 to 29 in good health. Some clones in this sample may be carry-over from other donors' samples. J is TRBJ2-2 and V is TRBV11-3, with 7 positions matching TRBD2. Sequencing was performed on naive CD4+ T cells from PBMCs. Regarding subset: CD45RA+ positively selected. As DNA, the CDR3 is TGTGCCAGCAGCTTAGGGCTAGCGGTTAACACCGGGGAGCTGTTTTTT. Translated: CASSLGLAVNTGELFF. Looking up the rest from reference TRBV11-3 and TRBJ2-2 gives the full variable domain: EAGVVQSPRYKIIEKKQPVAFWCNPISGHNTLYWYLQNLGQGPELLIRYENEEAVDDSQLPKDRFSAERLKGVDSTLKIQPAELGDSAVYLCASSLGLAVNTGELFFGEGSRLTVL.